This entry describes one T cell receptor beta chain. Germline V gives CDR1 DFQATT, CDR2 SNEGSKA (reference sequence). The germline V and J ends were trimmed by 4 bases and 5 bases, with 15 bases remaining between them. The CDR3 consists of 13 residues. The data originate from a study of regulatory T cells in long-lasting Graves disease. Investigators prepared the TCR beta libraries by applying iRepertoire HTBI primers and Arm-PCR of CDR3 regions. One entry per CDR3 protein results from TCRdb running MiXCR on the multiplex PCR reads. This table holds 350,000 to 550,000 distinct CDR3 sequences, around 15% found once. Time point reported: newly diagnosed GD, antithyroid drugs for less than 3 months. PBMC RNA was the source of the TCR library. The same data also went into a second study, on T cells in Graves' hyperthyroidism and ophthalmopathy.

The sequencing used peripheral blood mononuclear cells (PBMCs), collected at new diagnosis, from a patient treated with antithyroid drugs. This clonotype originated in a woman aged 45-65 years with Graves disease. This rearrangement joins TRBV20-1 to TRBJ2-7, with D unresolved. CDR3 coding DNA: TGCAGTGCTAACGAGCAGACCTACGACGAGCAGTACTTC. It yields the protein CSANEQTYDEQYF.